Listed here is a single T cell receptor (beta chain). Its antigen specificity is not known. Per-base quality was not reported, and no clone a single base away is much larger than it. This specimen comes from a study of blood T cell repertoires in COVID-19 (dated by TCRdb to the early 2020s). General notes on the study: The collaborator samples originated in the United States, Italy and Spain and spanned the acute and convalescent phases of COVID-19. The repertoires were made available in a free public database intended to serve as a resource for research on the immune response to SARS-CoV-2. HLA class I and class II types, where available, came from metadata supplied by the sample provider rather than from assay-based typing. A de-identified subject ID, COVID-19 status, age in years and sex were almost always included in the sample metadata. The prospective study material was composed of cDNA or gDNA derived from T cells, B-cell-depleted T cells, or PBMCs. The samples were drawn from two sources: the first 160 participants of the ongoing ImmuneRACE study, and approximately 1,300 subjects contributed by 6 global collaborators. Subjects who had been exposed to COVID-19, were actively infected with it, or had recovered from it provided the deeply sampled blood TCRbeta repertoires that made up the dataset. What the study reported, not specific to this receptor: The amount of clinical and demographic metadata varied by source and participant and was provided uncurated.

The immunoSEQ Assay, a bias-controlled multiplex PCR, was used to amplify TCRbeta CDR3 regions from genomic DNA. The original pipeline was this. Nucleated cell counts per sample were estimated from amplification of reference gene primers within the assay. To quantify the absolute abundance of each unique TCRbeta CDR3 rearrangement, sequence reads were collapsed and filtered. Productive Simpson clonality was computed per sample as the square root of Simpson's diversity index over productive rearrangements. TCRdb took over this immuneACCESS table, retaining in-frame rearrangements with V and J assigned. Such tables are incomplete; in checked studies, under half of the missing clones stem from an unresolved V gene, and the remainder is unexplained. V, J and clone size are taken as reported in that table, and D and trimming were inferred from the DNA itself. Here the sample has under 95,000 clones; 80% to 90% occur a single time. Jointly, the top ten make up 4.5% to 6% of the sample.

The germline V gene gives CDR1 as SQVTM and CDR2 as ANQGSEA. The CDR3 runs 13 residues from the cysteine to the phenylalanine. The DNA shown is the 39-base CDR3, in frame from base 1. The V end loses 6 bases and the J end loses 4 bases, and a stretch of 12 bases separates them. Whole blood was collected in K2EDTA tubes by collaborating institutions according to the institutions' own protocols. For TCRbeta analysis, collaborators shipped samples as frozen whole blood, isolated PBMCs, or DNA extracted from either of those sample types. The chain joins TRBV29-1 to TRBJ2-2; tentative D gene TRBD1, with 6 bases matching. This TCR derives from a woman of 80 years or more with acute or convalescent COVID-19. Sequencing was carried out using peripheral blood. Here is the DNA: TGCAGCGTATCCGGGACAATCACCGGGGAGCTGTTTTTT. Translated, it gives CSVSGTITGELFF.